What follows is one T cell receptor beta chain and its context. Trimming at V came to 1 base and at J to 9 bases, leaving 5 bases not matched to a gene. The CDR3 spans 14 residues. Germline assignment: CDR1 GTSNPN and CDR2 SVGIG (reference sequence). The data were taken from a study of blood T cell repertoires in COVID-19. As originally analysed: Amplification of reference gene primers provided the estimated nucleated cell counts. TCRdb keeps only in-frame clones here, not all; method: immunoSEQ multiplex PCR. Clone size and the V and J calls come from that table; the DNA yielded D and trimming. The sample carries about 300,000 clones, about nine tenths recorded once. Symptom resolution, clearance, or two negative PCRs marked the recovered donors of Cohort 3.

The sample comprised PBMCs or T cells enriched from blood (not recorded which). The chain combines TRBV30 with TRBJ1-6, with TRBD1 matching 8 bases. The clonotype was recovered from a woman in her forties who had recovered from COVID-19. The CDR3 is CAWSDGQGISPLHF. For the CDR3, the DNA is TGTGCCTGGAGTGACGGACAGGGCATTTCACCCCTCCACTTT.